The sequence of this T cell receptor (beta chain) was determined in a study of technical replicates of blood from a handful of donors. Some clones are missing from TCRdb's copy, which holds only in-frame ones; the method was immunoSEQ multiplex PCR. The sample records around 68,000 clones, about 97% being singletons. Material for sequencing was T cells isolated from PBMCs. This receptor was identified in a human donor in good health.

The CDR3 region is CSVEVWDRAFLEQYF. CDR3 nucleotides: TGCAGCGTTGAAGTCTGGGACAGGGCTTTCCTCGAGCAGTACTTC. This chain connects TRBV29-1 to TRBJ2-7, with 9 bases lining up with TRBD1. Germline lookup yields CDR1 SQVTM and CDR2 ANQGSEA. Trimming at V came to 1 base and at J to 6 bases, leaving 10 bases not matched to a gene. CDR3 length: 15 amino acids.